Listed below are T cell receptor beta chains from one sample, sequenced in a study of blood T cell repertoires in COVID-19. The repertoire was sequenced with immunoSEQ multiplex PCR; TCRdb's copy has only in-frame clones and lacks some. The sample consists of about 140,000 clones, about 85% of them appearing once. Sample: peripheral blood. Receptors originate from a human donor with COVID-19, enrolled during active disease. The donor label of this sample is uncertain. Each CDR3 is given with its conserved first and last residue. A D gene is named only where the DNA matches it firmly.

CDR3	D	V	J
CASSTDRSGELFF	TRBD1	TRBV18	TRBJ2-2
CASSFGVSNTGELFF	-	TRBV3-1/TRBV3-2	TRBJ2-2
CASSYRANQPQHF	-	TRBV12-3/TRBV12-4	TRBJ1-5
CASTRQGNTGELFF	TRBD1	TRBV5-4	TRBJ2-2
CASSLDYTTDTQYF	-	TRBV27	TRBJ2-3
CASSPGTGNTGELFF	TRBD1	TRBV7-9	TRBJ2-2
CASRNNPTGALEQPQHF	TRBD1	TRBV10-1	TRBJ1-5
CASSPRREPHADTQYF	-	TRBV19	TRBJ2-3
CASSLVRGQGETQYF	-	TRBV5-5	TRBJ2-5
CATARRGTELNTEAFF	-	TRBV10-2	TRBJ1-1
CASSLGKGGRGKDTQYF	-	TRBV11-2	TRBJ2-3
CASSLAQALYEQYF	-	TRBV5-4	TRBJ2-7
CASSSTGQARANVLTF	TRBD1	TRBV5-1	TRBJ2-6
CASSLMGLAGNEQFF	TRBD2	TRBV27	TRBJ2-1
CASSLGLAGKTGELFF	TRBD2	TRBV3-1/TRBV3-2	TRBJ2-2
CASSVTGTGESYEQYF	TRBD1	TRBV7-3	TRBJ2-7
CASSYSGAGEETQYF	TRBD2	TRBV6-6	TRBJ2-5
CASSFRGGNYGYTF	-	TRBV5-1	TRBJ1-2
CASSGSYNEQFF	-	TRBV6-4	TRBJ2-1
CASDRTGTSNEQFF	TRBD1	TRBV19	TRBJ2-1
CASSVAGGPGNTEAFF	TRBD1	TRBV4-2	TRBJ1-1
CASRTGPSYTF	TRBD1	TRBV2	TRBJ1-2
CASSHGTGRGSYEQYF	TRBD1	TRBV4-1	TRBJ2-7
CASSQRGTSSYEQYF	-	TRBV7-9	TRBJ2-7
CASSQGARGTGDGYTF	TRBD1	TRBV4-2	TRBJ1-2
CAISEEGATEAFF	TRBD1	TRBV10-3	TRBJ1-1
CASSLGGGTEYF	-	TRBV13	TRBJ2-7
CASSTGQGGSGNTIYF	TRBD1	TRBV19	TRBJ1-3
CASSQDFGQGIEAFF	TRBD1	TRBV14	TRBJ1-1
CASSSRDRVYGYTF	TRBD1	TRBV6-6	TRBJ1-2
CASSPPQGISYGYTF	-	TRBV5-6	TRBJ1-2
CASSTQAGGQETQYF	TRBD2	TRBV27	TRBJ2-5
CASSLYTGGQDEQYF	TRBD1	TRBV11-1	TRBJ2-7
CASSSRAGGLHDEQYF	TRBD1	TRBV6-5	TRBJ2-7
CASSPSPNTEAFF	-	TRBV18	TRBJ1-1
CASSDIGQPQHF	-	TRBV19	TRBJ1-5
CASSSQPTPANYGYTF	-	TRBV11-2	TRBJ1-2
CATSDFAGGPGARYEQFF	TRBD2	TRBV24-1	TRBJ2-1
CASSPDSFSNQPQHF	-	TRBV6-5	TRBJ1-5
CASSYSGTGGTDTQYF	TRBD1	TRBV6-6	TRBJ2-3
CASSLSESSTTTNEKLFF	-	TRBV11-3	TRBJ1-4
CASRKTGGSSYEQYF	TRBD1	TRBV5-4	TRBJ2-7
CAIRRVGTEAFF	-	TRBV10-3	TRBJ1-1
CASSYLLDTEAFF	-	TRBV6-5	TRBJ1-1
CASSRGQGDSPLHF	-	TRBV18	TRBJ1-6
CASSARDRGLSGEQFF	TRBD1	TRBV19	TRBJ2-1
CSVAGTGSTGELFF	TRBD1	TRBV29-1	TRBJ2-2
CASSSQSHTEAFF	-	TRBV5-5	TRBJ1-1